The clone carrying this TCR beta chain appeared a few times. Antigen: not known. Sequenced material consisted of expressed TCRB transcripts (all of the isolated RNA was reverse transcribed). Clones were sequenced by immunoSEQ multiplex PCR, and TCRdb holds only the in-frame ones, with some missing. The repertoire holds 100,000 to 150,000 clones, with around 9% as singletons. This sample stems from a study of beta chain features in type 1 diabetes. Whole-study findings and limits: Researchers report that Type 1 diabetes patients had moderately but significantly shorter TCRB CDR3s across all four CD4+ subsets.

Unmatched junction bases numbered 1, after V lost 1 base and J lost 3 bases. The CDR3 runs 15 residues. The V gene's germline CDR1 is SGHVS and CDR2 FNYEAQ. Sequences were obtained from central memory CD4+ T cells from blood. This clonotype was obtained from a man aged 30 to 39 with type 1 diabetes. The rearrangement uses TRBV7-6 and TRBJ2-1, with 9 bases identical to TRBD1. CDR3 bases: TGTGCCAGCAGCTTAGGACAGGGGGGCTACAATGAGCAGTTCTTC. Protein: CASSLGQGGYNEQFF.